A selection of T cell receptor beta chains follows, all from one sample in a study of blood T cells in healthy people across ages. TCRdb fed the 5' RACE reads into MiXCR, producing one record per CDR3 protein. The sample yields approximately 780,000 distinct CDR3 sequences, about 26% seen once. Another study also made use of these data, one on T cells of mothers and their children.

What was sequenced was blood. Receptor source: a boy aged 5-17 years in good health. Each CDR3 is given with its conserved first and last residue. The order of the fields is V gene, CDR3 protein.

V: TRBV9
CDR3: CASSKSGGISGANVLTF

V: TRBV27
CDR3: CASRTTGGYISDTQYF

V: TRBV5-1
CDR3: CASSSSYEQFF

V: TRBV28
CDR3: CASSTQGPDTQYF

V: TRBV29-1
CDR3: CSAPGPPPSSNQPQHF

V: TRBV6-5
CDR3: CASSNPRPAPYEQYF

V: TRBV18
CDR3: CASSPPGGGAPYNEQFF

V: TRBV29-1
CDR3: CSVSGTGGSYEQYF

V: TRBV28
CDR3: CASSLGSSGKTYEQYF

V: TRBV2
CDR3: CASSEMWGTEALF

V: TRBV3-1
CDR3: CASSRGLPLNDEQFF

V: TRBV12-3/TRBV12-4
CDR3: CASRLIENEQFF

V: TRBV20-1
CDR3: CSARGLAGGHEQFF

V: TRBV3-1
CDR3: CASSQPGLAAYEQYF

V: TRBV5-1
CDR3: CASSLDRVEEKLFF

V: TRBV20-1
CDR3: CSASLSGRTKNIQYF

V: TRBV5-1
CDR3: CASSSTVSIQETQYF

V: TRBV2
CDR3: CASLADGGDIQYF

V: TRBV12-3/TRBV12-4
CDR3: CASRGGTEQYF

V: TRBV5-1
CDR3: CASSLSRITDTQYF

V: TRBV11-2
CDR3: CASSLGGRRQYF

V: TRBV12-3/TRBV12-4
CDR3: CASTTSGETQYF

V: TRBV3-1
CDR3: CASSQEGISYGYTF

V: TRBV5-1
CDR3: CASSRNSLSILETQYF

V: TRBV5-1
CDR3: CASSPGTATNEKLFF

V: TRBV4-2
CDR3: CASSQGESSGNTIYF

V: TRBV6-5
CDR3: CASSYSGAHQPQHF

V: TRBV12-3/TRBV12-4
CDR3: CASSTGALSYEQYF

V: TRBV7-6
CDR3: CASSGGPPGQGDSPLHF

V: TRBV27
CDR3: CASRRHRGFFRETQYF

V: TRBV12-3/TRBV12-4
CDR3: CASRFGTGGFYEQYF

V: TRBV20-1
CDR3: CRASGGQYTDTQYF

V: TRBV6-5
CDR3: CASSYGAQGPWETQYF

V: TRBV20-1
CDR3: CSARLETYGYTF

V: TRBV6-6
CDR3: CASRDGGETQYF

V: TRBV10-3
CDR3: CAISESTQPDTQYF

V: TRBV12-3/TRBV12-4
CDR3: CASSFSGGDNEQFF

V: TRBV4-1
CDR3: CASSQTFPANYGYTF

V: TRBV10-3
CDR3: CAISGSGYGYAF

V: TRBV7-8
CDR3: CASSLGGTSGGQETQYF

V: TRBV7-3
CDR3: CASSPGGWVDEQFF

V: TRBV7-2
CDR3: CASRFSGGANTGELFF

V: TRBV9
CDR3: CASSVEPGMAYEQYF

V: TRBV28
CDR3: CASRVRTEGASYEQYF

V: TRBV4-2
CDR3: CASSPSSGGVEQFF

V: TRBV11-2
CDR3: CASSRGLAGPQETQYF

V: TRBV2
CDR3: CASNLDNYGYTF

V: TRBV7-3
CDR3: CASSTDPANTGELLF

V: TRBV7-6
CDR3: CASSSYTPGRGSGYTF

V: TRBV27
CDR3: CASSPGAKYEQFF

V: TRBV7-6
CDR3: CASSFRDRDTEAFF